The T cell receptor beta chain under discussion was sequenced for a study of shared clonotypes between healthy human individuals. The protocol was immunoSEQ multiplex PCR, while the TCRdb copy is restricted to in-frame clones and leaves out a portion. The repertoire holds approximately 2,200,000 clones, with roughly 91% as singletons. CD45RO-negative, CCR7-selected cells formed the naive CD8 fraction, which excluded terminally differentiated effector memory CD45RA+ cells. The CDR3 loop spans 14 amino acids. The trim removed 1 base at V and 7 bases at J, leaving 6 bases unmatched. Germline CDR1 is MDHEN and CDR2 is SYDVKM.

This TCR derives from a young man in good health. Some clones in this sample may be carry-over from other donors' samples. What was sequenced was naive CD8+ T cells from PBMCs. The chain links TRBV28 to TRBJ1-2; 7 nucleotides match TRBD1. CDR3 protein: CASSLYEGAGGYTF. Here the CDR3 DNA reads TGTGCCAGCAGTTTATACGAGGGGGCAGGTGGCTACACCTTC.